Listed here are 32 T cell receptor beta chains from one sample, sequenced in a study of T cells after yellow fever vaccination. TCRdb analysed the 5' RACE reads with MiXCR anew, one entry per CDR3 protein. The table includes a few hundred thousand distinct CDR3 sequences, 7.5% to 9.5% detected once. Sequencing used CD4+ T cells sorted from PBMCs, obtained 5 days after the yellow fever booster vaccination. The receptors come from a man aged 18-30 years who received the YFV17D yellow fever vaccine.

The CDR3 is CASSEGRAAQYF. The CDR3 coding sequence is TGTGCCAGCAGTGAGGGACGGGCCGCGCAGTATTTT. The chain couples TRBV6-1 to TRBJ2-3; D possibly matches TRBD1 or TRBD2 (5 bases each). The CDR3 is 12 amino acids. Between the trimmed V and J ends, which lost 3 bases and 10 bases, there was a span of 11 bases. CDR1 and CDR2 (germline): MNHNS, SASEGT.

The CDR3 coding sequence is TGTGCCAGCAGCTTAGTTGGCAGACGAGAGGCCCCTAACTATGGCTACACCTTC. Its protein is CASSLVGRREAPNYGYTF. The chain links TRBV7-2 to TRBJ1-2; no clear D. The CDR3 contains 18 residues. From germline, CDR1 is SGHTA and CDR2 FQGNSA. The ends were cut back, 1 base at V and 0 bases at J, with 18 bases in the middle. The variable domain in full, completed from reference TRBV7-2 and TRBJ1-2, reads GAGVSQSPSNKVTEKGKDVELRCDPISGHTALYWYRQSLGQGLEFLIYFQGNSAPDKSGLPSDRFSAERTGGSVSTLTIQRTQQEDSAVYLCASSLVGRREAPNYGYTFGSGTRLTVV.

The V gene is TRBV6-1, the J gene TRBJ1-5, with D possibly TRBD1 on 6 matching bases. V lost 2 bases and J lost 7, with 21 bases in between. The V gene's germline CDR1 is MNHNS and CDR2 SASEGT. The CDR3 has 17 amino acids. The CDR3 DNA follows: TGTGCCAGCAGTGAACGGGTTGGATCAGGGGATGAACAGCCCCAGCATTTT. Encoded protein: CASSERVGSGDEQPQHF.

Many counts were recorded for this clonotype. The V gene is TRBV7-2, the J gene TRBJ2-5; TRBD2 matches 9 bases. There are 15 residues in the CDR3. The J segment lost 3 bases and the V segment lost 5 bases, leaving 7 bases of the junction unmatched. Germline CDR1 SGHTA, CDR2 FQGNSA. This CDR3 reads CASSPPAGGKETQYF. DNA of the CDR3: TGTGCCAGCAGCCCCCCTGCGGGGGGGAAAGAGACCCAGTACTTC.

This clonotype was seen a few times. The V and J genes are TRBV11-2 and TRBJ2-7, with 7 positions matching TRBD1. This CDR3 region has 14 residues. Germline CDR1 reads SGHAT; CDR2 reads FQNNGV. CDR3: CASSLEYRGHEQYV. The CDR3 DNA sequence: TGTGCCAGCAGCCTAGAGTACAGGGGTCACGAGCAGTACGTC.

This clonotype came up many times. V and J are TRBV7-2 and TRBJ2-3; 8 positions agree with TRBD2. Germline values: CDR1 SGHTA, CDR2 FQGNSA. After removal of 3 bases from V and 6 bases from J, the junction contained 5 bases not matched to a gene. The CDR3 runs 14 residues. The CDR3 DNA reads TGTGCCAGCAGCTTGGGACTAGTAGGGGATACGCAGTATTTT. Translated, it gives CASSLGLVGDTQYF.

This clonotype was observed at least ten times. This chain connects TRBV24-1 to TRBJ1-1; no definite D call. V was shortened by 7 bases and J by 2 bases, with 7 bases between the two germline ends. Germline CDR1 KGHDR, CDR2 SFDVKD. The CDR3 length is 12 residues. The CDR3 nucleotides read TGTGCCACCAGGGGTACAAACACTGAAGCTTTCTTT. Translating it yields CATRGTNTEAFF.

This clonotype has more than one count but fewer than ten. The chain carries TRBV12-3 or TRBV12-4 and TRBJ1-2, with D unresolved. CDR3 length equals 11 residues. V dropped 10 bases and J dropped 6 bases, with 12 bases sitting between them. DNA of the CDR3: TGTGCCACCCAACGAGGGCATGGCTACACCTTC. This encodes CATQRGHGYTF.

V gene TRBV6-1 combines with J gene TRBJ2-4, with a tentative D call TRBD1 (5 bases). The CDR3 totals 13 residues. The V gene's germline CDR1 is MNHNS and CDR2 SASEGT. V dropped 8 bases and J dropped 0 bases, with 8 bases sitting between them. This CDR3 is CASQGSAKNIQYF. CDR3 bases: TGTGCCAGCCAGGGCTCAGCCAAAAACATTCAGTACTTC.

Of note for this clonotype: A read error is possible here, since a much larger clone lies one base away. The chain uses TRBV5-1 and TRBJ2-5, with D tentatively TRBD1 (8 bases). This CDR3 region has 16 residues. The germline V gene has CDR1 SGHRS and CDR2 YFSETQ. The CDR3 loop reads CASSGIRDRRRENQYF. CDR3 DNA sequence: TGCGCCAGCAGCGGTATAAGGGACAGGCGGCGGGAGAACCAGTACTTC. Looking up the rest from reference TRBV5-1 and TRBJ2-5 gives the full variable domain: KAGVTQTPRYLIKTRGQQVTLSCSPISGHRSVSWYQQTPGQGLQFLFEYFSETQRNKGNFPGRFSGRQFSNSRSEMNVSTLELGDSALYLCASSGIRDRRRENQYFGPGTRLLVL.

This clonotype appeared many times. The chain uses TRBV6-2 or TRBV6-3 and TRBJ2-2; no firm D call. This CDR3 contains 14 residues. The ends were cut back, 1 base at V and 6 bases at J, with 9 bases in the middle. The V gene's germline CDR1 is MNHEY and CDR2 SVGEGT. The DNA for the CDR3 is TGTGCCAGCAGTTACTATTCCCTTGCCGGGGAGCTGTTTTTT. Translating it yields CASSYYSLAGELFF.

This clonotype was detected many times. The chain combines TRBV7-9 with TRBJ2-4, with D possibly being TRBD1 (7 bases). Trimming pared 8 bases from V and 1 base from J, leaving 12 bases between. Germline V CDR1 and CDR2: SEHNR, FQNEAQ (reference sequence). The length of the CDR3 is 14 residues. The CDR3 DNA reads TGTGCCAGCCGGCAGGGGGGCGCCAAAAACATTCAGTACTTC. Its protein is CASRQGGAKNIQYF.

This clonotype was counted between two and nine times. This chain links TRBV4-1 with TRBJ2-7, with 8 bases that match TRBD1. V lost 4 bases, J lost 3 bases, and 5 bases stayed unmatched. In germline, CDR1 is MGHRA, CDR2 YSYEKL. CDR3 length equals 14 residues. The CDR3 region is CASSPSGQGYEQYF. CDR3 nucleotides: TGCGCCAGCAGCCCGAGTGGACAGGGCTACGAGCAGTACTTC.

The sample holds many counts of this clonotype. The chain carries TRBV7-8 and TRBJ1-2; D possibly corresponds to TRBD1 (5 bases). This CDR3 region has 15 residues. CDR1 and CDR2 (germline): SGHVS, FQNEAQ. Trimming took 5 bases from V and 4 from J, leaving 17 bases between them. The CDR3 region has the DNA TGTGCCAGCAGCCACCCGGCAGGGTCCTTCTATGGCTACACCTTC. Amino acids: CASSHPAGSFYGYTF.

This clonotype appeared a few times. This chain connects TRBV7-7 to TRBJ2-7; D ambiguous. V gave up 5 bases and J gave up 0 bases, with 11 bases separating them. This CDR3 has 14 amino acids. Germline assignment: CDR1 SSHAT and CDR2 FNYEAQ (reference sequence). The CDR3, as DNA: TGTGCCAGCAGCCGCCCCAAGAGCTCCTACGAGCAGTACTTC. It is translated as CASSRPKSSYEQYF.

The table lists this clonotype with a few counts. The V call is TRBV5-4, the J call TRBJ2-1; D is ambiguous. The germline gives CDR1 SGHNT, CDR2 YYREEE (reference sequence). The CDR3 extends over 14 amino acids. Between the trimmed V and J ends, which lost 4 bases and 9 bases, there was a span of 17 bases. CDR3 in DNA: TGTGCCAGCAGCATTAGTGGTGCGGATACTGAGCAGTTCTTC. As protein: CASSISGADTEQFF. Full variable domain (rest looked up from reference TRBV5-4 and TRBJ2-1): ETGVTQSPTHLIKTRGQQVTLRCSSQSGHNTVSWYQQALGQGPQFIFQYYREEENGRGNFPPRFSGLQFPNYSSELNVNALELDDSALYLCASSISGADTEQFFGPGTRLTVL.

This clonotype was seen a handful of times. This chain connects TRBV5-4 to TRBJ2-7, with no clear D. Germline values: CDR1 SGHNT, CDR2 YYREEE (reference sequence). This CDR3 region has 15 residues. Trimming took 0 bases from V and 0 from J, leaving 10 bases between them. The CDR3 loop reads CASSLGVSSSYEQYF. The CDR3, as DNA: TGTGCCAGCAGCTTGGGGGTTTCTAGCTCCTACGAGCAGTACTTC.

There are a few counts of this clonotype. V is TRBV19 and J is TRBJ1-1, with TRBD1 identical over 7 bases. The germline V gene has CDR1 LNHDA and CDR2 SQIVND (reference sequence). There are 15 residues in the CDR3. V lost 4 bases, J lost 4 bases, and 9 bases stayed unmatched. CDR3 region: CASSTTPGGTTEAFF. For the CDR3, the DNA is TGTGCCAGTAGTACAACCCCAGGGGGGACCACTGAAGCTTTCTTT.

The rearrangement links TRBV5-1 to TRBJ2-1, with D perhaps matching TRBD1 or TRBD2 (5 bases each). Trimming removed 6 bases from V and 3 bases from J, with 13 bases in between. This CDR3 has 14 residues. Germline V gene sequence: CDR1 SGHRS, CDR2 YFSETQ. The CDR3 DNA is TGCGCCAGCAACCTCCTGGGGGACTACAATGAGCAGTTCTTC. Protein: CASNLLGDYNEQFF.

The CDR3 sequence is CASSTDKPYSNQPQHF. The CDR3 bases are TGTGCCAGCAGTACGGACAAGCCTTATAGCAATCAGCCCCAGCATTTT. The rearrangement uses TRBV6-2 or TRBV6-3 and TRBJ1-5, with D perhaps matching TRBD1 (5 bases). The V gene lost 5 bases and the J gene lost 0 bases, with 14 bases spanning the gap. CDR1 is MNHEY, CDR2 SVGEGT, per germline. The CDR3 spans 16 residues.

This clonotype was detected many times. V gene TRBV12-5 combines with J gene TRBJ2-7, with a possible D match to TRBD2 (5 bases). Germline V CDR1 and CDR2: LGHNT, FRNRAP. Between the trimmed V and J ends, which lost 2 bases and 2 bases, there was a span of 22 bases. The CDR3 is 18 residues long. Here the CDR3 reads CASGLLAGWDRHTYEQYF. DNA for the CDR3: TGTGCTAGTGGTTTGCTAGCCGGTTGGGATCGTCACACCTACGAGCAGTACTTC. Full variable domain (missing parts from reference TRBV12-5 and TRBJ2-7): DARVTQTPRHKVTEMGQEVTMRCQPILGHNTVFWYRQTMMQGLELLAYFRNRAPLDDSGMPKDRFSAEMPDATLATLKIQPSEPRDSAVYFCASGLLAGWDRHTYEQYFGPGTRLTVT.

This clonotype came up a few times. V gene TRBV3-1 combines with J gene TRBJ2-5, with D maybe TRBD2 (6 bases). Looked up from germline, CDR1 is LGHDT and CDR2 is YNNKEL (reference sequence). V lost 3 bases to trimming and J lost 4 bases, with 15 bases between them. The CDR3 totals 15 residues. CDR3 loop: CASSHSGTSAETQYF. For the CDR3, the DNA is TGTGCCAGCAGCCATTCCGGGACTTCAGCAGAGACCCAGTACTTC.

This clonotype was seen more than once but under ten times. CDR3 residues: CASSFYGTGITYEQYF. The CDR3 coding sequence is TGCGCCAGCAGCTTTTACGGGACAGGGATCACCTACGAGCAGTACTTC. The chain couples TRBV5-1 to TRBJ2-7, with 9 bases aligning to TRBD1. The trim removed 2 bases at V and 2 bases at J, leaving 8 bases unmatched. CDR3 length equals 16 residues. CDR1 and CDR2 (germline): SGHRS, YFSETQ.

The gene calls are TRBV5-4 and TRBJ2-4; 13 bases map to TRBD2. This CDR3 spans 16 amino acids. V was clipped by 4 bases and J by 10 bases; unmatched bases: 11. CDR1 and CDR2 (germline): SGHNT, YYREEE (reference sequence). This CDR3 is CASSRTTSGGARIQYF. DNA of the CDR3: TGTGCCAGCAGCCGGACCACTAGCGGGGGGGCCAGAATTCAGTACTTC.

At least ten counts were recorded for this clonotype. The chain recombines TRBV24-1 with TRBJ1-1; D is possibly TRBD1 (5 bases). CDR1 KGHDR and CDR2 SFDVKD come from the germline V gene. V lost 6 bases to trimming and J lost 2 bases, with 9 bases between them. The CDR3 sequence is 13 residues long. The CDR3 DNA reads TGTGCCACCAGTCGAGGGGCTAACACTGAAGCTTTCTTT. It encodes CATSRGANTEAFF.

The chain links TRBV7-2 to TRBJ2-2; 7 nucleotides agree with TRBD1. J gave up 7 bases and V 5 bases, and 10 bases lay outside the gene matches. Germline CDR1 SGHTA, CDR2 FQGNSA. This CDR3 has 15 residues. The chain's CDR3 is CASSPPTGWGGELFF. DNA of the CDR3: TGTGCCAGCAGCCCCCCGACAGGGTGGGGCGGGGAGCTGTTTTTT.

This clonotype turned up a few times. The rearrangement uses TRBV20-1 and TRBJ2-5; D may match TRBD1 or TRBD2 (5 bases each). The ends were cut back, 3 bases at V and 5 bases at J, with 19 bases in the middle. The CDR3 runs 15 residues. CDR1 is DFQATT, CDR2 SNEGSKA, per germline (reference sequence). This CDR3 is CSASAPGTHFETQYF. The CDR3 DNA reads TGCAGTGCTAGCGCCCCCGGGACCCACTTCGAGACCCAGTACTTC.

This sequence joins TRBV7-8 and TRBJ2-2; 9 positions match TRBD2. V was pared by 1 base and J by 6 bases, with 9 bases of the junction left unmatched. The CDR3 sequence is 17 residues long. The V gene's germline CDR1 is SGHVS and CDR2 FQNEAQ. The CDR3 is CASSLGRAGGLAGELFF. In nucleotides, the CDR3 is TGTGCCAGCAGCTTAGGACGCGCGGGGGGGCTCGCCGGGGAGCTGTTTTTT.

This clonotype turned up a few times. This chain connects TRBV11-3 to TRBJ2-1; TRBD2 might be the D (5 bases). This CDR3 contains 13 residues. CDR1 is SGHNT and CDR2 is YENEEA in the germline V gene. The V gene lost 0 bases and the J gene lost 10 bases, with 10 bases spanning the gap. The CDR3 DNA reads TGTGCCAGCAGCTTAGATTTGGTAGCGGAGCAGTTCTTC. Residues: CASSLDLVAEQFF.

This clonotype was detected only once. This chain uses TRBV6-6 with TRBJ2-7; D uncertain. CDR1 is MNHNY and CDR2 is SVGAGI in the germline V gene (reference sequence). The CDR3 length is 13 residues. V was clipped by 5 bases and J by 0 bases, with 8 bases between them. CDR3 protein: CASSGGSSYEQYV. CDR3 coding DNA: TGTGCCAGCAGTGGTGGCAGCTCCTACGAGCAGTACGTC.

The chain carries TRBV7-3 and TRBJ2-3, with D perhaps being TRBD1 or TRBD2 (6 bases each). This CDR3 has 17 residues. Germline V gene data show CDR1 as SGHTA and CDR2 as FQGTGA. The V end was cut by 5 bases, the J end by 2 bases, with 20 bases between. CDR3 sequence: CASSPYGGPTPTDTQYF. For the CDR3, the DNA is TGTGCCAGCAGCCCCTATGGGGGGCCCACCCCCACAGATACGCAGTATTTT.

This clonotype came up many times. DNA of the CDR3: TGTGCCAGCAGTAGGGGTTATAGCAATCAGCCCCAGCATTTT. It specifies CASSRGYSNQPQHF. V gene TRBV7-6 combines with J gene TRBJ1-5; D may be TRBD1 (5 bases). V was cut by 6 bases and J by 0 bases, with 9 bases left in between. Germline values: CDR1 SGHVS, CDR2 FNYEAQ. The CDR3 runs to 14 residues.